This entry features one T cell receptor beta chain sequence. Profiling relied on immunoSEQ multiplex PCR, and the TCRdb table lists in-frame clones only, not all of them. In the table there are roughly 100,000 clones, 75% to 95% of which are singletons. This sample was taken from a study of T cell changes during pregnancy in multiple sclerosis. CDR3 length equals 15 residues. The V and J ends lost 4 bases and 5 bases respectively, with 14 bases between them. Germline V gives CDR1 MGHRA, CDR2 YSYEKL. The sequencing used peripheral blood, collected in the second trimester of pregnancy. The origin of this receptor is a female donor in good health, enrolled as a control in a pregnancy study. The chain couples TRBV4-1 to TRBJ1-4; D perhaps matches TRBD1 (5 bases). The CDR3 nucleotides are TGCGCCAGCAGCCGAGGAGGGACCTTCAATGAAAAACTGTTTTTT. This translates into CASSRGGTFNEKLFF.